A selection of T cell receptor beta chains follows, all from one sample in a study of cytomegalovirus exposure and HLA in healthy donors. Assay used: immunoSEQ multiplex PCR; TCRdb lists only in-frame clones, some missing. Of 110,000 or so clones listed, around 70% were seen once; the top ten hold 4.5% to 5.5%. The specimen sequenced was PBMCs. All receptors come from a woman in her sixties or seventies in good health and CMV-seropositive. Both conserved end residues are part of each CDR3. The D gene is left open where the match is weak. Expanded clones get a size class; other rows say once, few or many, or leave the size out.

CDR3 | DNA | J | length | size | D | V
CASSQVQNTGELFF | TGCGCCAGCAGCCAAGTACAGAACACCGGGGAGCTGTTTTTT | TRBJ2-2 | 14 | few | NA | TRBV4-3
CASSLDLGGSETQYF | TGTGCCAGCAGCTTAGACCTAGGAGGGTCCGAGACCCAGTACTTC | TRBJ2-5 | 15 | NA | NA | TRBV7-9
CASSYLAGGVQETQYF | TGTGCCAGCAGCTACCTAGCGGGGGGAGTTCAAGAGACCCAGTACTTC | TRBJ2-5 | 16 | few | TRBD2 | TRBV5-5
CASSPTTGAQKNYGYTF | TGTGCCAGCTCACCTACGACAGGGGCCCAGAAAAACTATGGCTACACCTTC | TRBJ1-2 | 17 | few | TRBD1 | TRBV18
CAWRGQGNYGYTF | TGTGCCTGGAGAGGACAGGGAAACTATGGCTACACCTTC | TRBJ1-2 | 13 | NA | TRBD1 | TRBV30
CASSHGGNTEAFF | TGTGCCAGCAGTCACGGTGGGAACACTGAAGCTTTCTTT | TRBJ1-1 | 13 | NA | NA | TRBV6-5
CASSGGENQPQHF | TGTGCCAGCAGTGGGGGGGAAAATCAGCCCCAGCATTTT | TRBJ1-5 | 13 | NA | NA | TRBV6-1
CASRRRTGIDTEAFF | TGTGCCAGCAGACGTAGGACAGGTATAGACACTGAAGCTTTCTTT | TRBJ1-1 | 15 | NA | TRBD1 | TRBV7-2
CAINALGQTLYGYTF | TGTGCCATCAACGCCCTGGGACAGACCCTCTATGGCTACACCTTC | TRBJ1-2 | 15 | NA | TRBD1 | TRBV10-3
CSVGGGGTTEAFF | TGCAGCGTTGGGGGTGGGGGGACCACTGAAGCTTTCTTT | TRBJ1-1 | 13 | NA | NA | TRBV29-1
CASSLGGEETQYF | TGTGCCAGCAGCTTAGGCGGGGAAGAGACCCAGTACTTC | TRBJ2-5 | 13 | NA | NA | TRBV11-2
CASNTQGNQDGNTIYF | TGTGCCAGCAACACACAGGGGAATCAGGACGGAAACACCATATATTTT | TRBJ1-3 | 16 | NA | TRBD1 | TRBV2
CASWTGLNGYTF | TGTGCCAGCTGGACAGGGTTAAATGGCTACACCTTC | TRBJ1-2 | 12 | NA | TRBD1 | TRBV6-1
CAIGGQPYEQYF | TGTGCCATCGGGGGACAGCCCTACGAGCAGTACTTC | TRBJ2-7 | 12 | NA | TRBD1 | TRBV10-3
CASSSTGVEAFF | TGTGCCAGCAGTTCCACAGGGGTTGAAGCTTTCTTT | TRBJ1-1 | 12 | NA | TRBD1 | TRBV6-5